This T cell receptor (beta chain) was recovered during a study of blood T cell repertoires in COVID-19. In the study overall: The analysed material was cDNA or gDNA that came from T cells, B-cell-depleted T cells, or PBMCs.

This clone was counted once. Only in-frame clones appear in the TCRdb table, and some are missing; sequencing was by immunoSEQ multiplex PCR. The sample records 40,000 to 50,000 clones, approximately 90% being singletons. Trimming shortened V by 5 bases and J by 0 bases, and 11 bases separated the two germline ends. CDR3 length equals 15 residues. Germline V gives CDR1 SGHRS, CDR2 YFSETQ. Sample: peripheral blood. The V and J genes are TRBV5-1 and TRBJ1-4; D remains ambiguous. The TCR originated in an older man with acute or convalescent COVID-19. This chain's CDR3 is CASRGSGPTNEKLFF. CDR3 DNA sequence: TGCGCCAGCAGGGGTTCAGGCCCAACTAATGAAAAACTGTTTTTT.